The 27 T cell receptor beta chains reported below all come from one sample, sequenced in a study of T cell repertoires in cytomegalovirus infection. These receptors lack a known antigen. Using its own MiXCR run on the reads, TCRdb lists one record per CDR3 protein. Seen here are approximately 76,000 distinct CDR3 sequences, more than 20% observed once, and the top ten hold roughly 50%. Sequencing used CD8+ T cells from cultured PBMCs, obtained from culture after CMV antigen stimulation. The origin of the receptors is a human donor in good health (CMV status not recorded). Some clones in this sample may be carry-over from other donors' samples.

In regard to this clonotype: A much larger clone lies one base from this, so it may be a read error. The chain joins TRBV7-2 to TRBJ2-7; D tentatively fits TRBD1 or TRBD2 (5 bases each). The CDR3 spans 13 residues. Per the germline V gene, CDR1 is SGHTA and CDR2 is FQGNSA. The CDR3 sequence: CVSTWGDSYEQYF. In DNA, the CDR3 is TGTGTCAGCACCTGGGGAGACAGTTACGAGCAGTACTTC.

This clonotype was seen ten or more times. CDR3: CASSPVLGQGEFLEKLFF. For the CDR3, the DNA is TGTGCCAGCAGCCCTGTTCTGGGACAGGGAGAATTCCTAGAAAAACTGTTTTTT. V gene TRBV5-4 combines with J gene TRBJ1-4; 9 bases match TRBD1. The CDR3 has 18 residues. J was trimmed by 8 bases and V by 4 bases; bases with no gene match: 18. Germline V gene lookup returns CDR1 SGHNT and CDR2 YYREEE (reference sequence).

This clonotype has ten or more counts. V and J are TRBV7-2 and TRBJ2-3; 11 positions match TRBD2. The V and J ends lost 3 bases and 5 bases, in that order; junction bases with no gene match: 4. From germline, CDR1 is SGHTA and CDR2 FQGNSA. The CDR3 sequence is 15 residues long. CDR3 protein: CASSLTSGVGDTQYF. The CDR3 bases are TGTGCCAGCAGCTTGACTAGCGGGGTGGGAGATACGCAGTATTTT.

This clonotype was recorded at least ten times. The CDR3 spells CASSAGDIYEQYF. The DNA for the CDR3 is TGTGCCAGTAGTGCGGGTGACATCTACGAGCAGTACTTC. This rearrangement joins TRBV19 to TRBJ2-7; tentatively, D is TRBD2 (5 bases). This CDR3 comprises 13 residues. Germline V gives CDR1 LNHDA, CDR2 SQIVND (reference sequence). V lost 5 bases and J lost 3, with 11 bases in between.

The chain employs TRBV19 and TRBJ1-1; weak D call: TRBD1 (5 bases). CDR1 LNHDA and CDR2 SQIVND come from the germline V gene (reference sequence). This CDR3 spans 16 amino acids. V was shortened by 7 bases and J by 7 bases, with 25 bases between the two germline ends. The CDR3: CASITPGTGAVGEAFF. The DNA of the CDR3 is TGTGCCAGTATCACCCCGGGGACCGGGGCGGTGGGTGAAGCTTTCTTT.

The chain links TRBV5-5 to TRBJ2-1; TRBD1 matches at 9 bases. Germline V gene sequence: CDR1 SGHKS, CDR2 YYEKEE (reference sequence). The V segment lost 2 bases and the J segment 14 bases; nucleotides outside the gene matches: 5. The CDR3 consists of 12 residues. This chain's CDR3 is CASSFGGDREFF. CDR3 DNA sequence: TGTGCCAGCAGCTTTGGGGGGGACAGGGAGTTCTTC.

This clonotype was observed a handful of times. CDR3 DNA: TGTGCCAGCAGCGCGGGACAGGGTCCGACCTACGAGCAGTACTTC. Translated: CASSAGQGPTYEQYF. The genes are TRBV7-8 and TRBJ2-7, with TRBD1 matching over 9 bases. The junction had 7 bases not matched to a gene; V was cut back by 5 bases and J by 2 bases. Germline V lookup: CDR1 SGHVS, CDR2 FQNEAQ. This CDR3 has 15 residues.

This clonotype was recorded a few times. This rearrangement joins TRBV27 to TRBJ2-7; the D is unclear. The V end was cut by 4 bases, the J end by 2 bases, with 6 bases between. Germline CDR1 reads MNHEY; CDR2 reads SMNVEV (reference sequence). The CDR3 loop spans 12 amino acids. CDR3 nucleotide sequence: TGTGCCAGCAGTTCAGTTACCTACGAGCAGTACTTC. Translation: CASSSVTYEQYF.

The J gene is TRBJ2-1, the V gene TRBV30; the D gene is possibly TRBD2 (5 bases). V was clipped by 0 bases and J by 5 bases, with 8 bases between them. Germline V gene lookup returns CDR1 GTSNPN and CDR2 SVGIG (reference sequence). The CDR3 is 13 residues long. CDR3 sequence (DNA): TGTGCCTGGAGTGTACTCGGGAACAATGAGCAGTTCTTC. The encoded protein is CAWSVLGNNEQFF. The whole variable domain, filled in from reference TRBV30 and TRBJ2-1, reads SQTIHQWPATLVQPVGSPLSLECTVEGTSNPNLYWYRQAAGRGLQLLFYSVGIGQISSEVPQNLSASRPQDRQFILSSKKLLLSDSGFYLCAWSVLGNNEQFFGPGTRLTVL.

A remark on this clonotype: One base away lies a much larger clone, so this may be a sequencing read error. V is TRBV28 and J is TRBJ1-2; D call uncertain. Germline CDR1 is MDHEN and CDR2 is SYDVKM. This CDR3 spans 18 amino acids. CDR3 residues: CASSTTKAEKTRNYDYTF. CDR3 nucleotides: TGTGCCAGCAGTACCACCAAGGCCGAAAAAACCCGTAACTATGACTACACCTTC.

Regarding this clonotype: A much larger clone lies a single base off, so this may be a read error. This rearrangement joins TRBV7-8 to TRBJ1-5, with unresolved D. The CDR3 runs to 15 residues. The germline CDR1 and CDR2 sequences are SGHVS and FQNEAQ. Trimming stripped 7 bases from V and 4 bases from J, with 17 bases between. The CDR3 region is CASNPTGRGNQPQHF. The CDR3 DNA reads TGTGCCAGCAACCCGACCGGACGGGGAAATCAGCCCCAGCATTTT.

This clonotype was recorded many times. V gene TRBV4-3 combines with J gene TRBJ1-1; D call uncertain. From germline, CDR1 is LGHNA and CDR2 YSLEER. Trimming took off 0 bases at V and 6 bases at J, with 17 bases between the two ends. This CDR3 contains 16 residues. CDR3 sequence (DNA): TGCGCCAGCAGCCAAGATTCGTGGGAGGACGGCTCTGAAGCTTTCTTT. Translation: CASSQDSWEDGSEAFF.

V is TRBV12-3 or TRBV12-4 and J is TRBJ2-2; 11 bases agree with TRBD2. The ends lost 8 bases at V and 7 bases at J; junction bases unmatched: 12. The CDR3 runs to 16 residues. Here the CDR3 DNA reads TGTGCCAGCTTCGAGCTAGCGGGAGGAAGGAACGGGGAGCTGTTTTTT. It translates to CASFELAGGRNGELFF.

The CDR3 bases are TGCAGTGCTAGAGACCTGGACAGGTCCCCCCACAATGAGCAGTTCTTC. As protein: CSARDLDRSPHNEQFF. J is TRBJ2-1 and V is TRBV20-1; 7 nucleotides agree with TRBD1. The CDR3 length is 16 residues. In germline, CDR1 is DFQATT, CDR2 SNEGSKA (reference sequence). Losses at the gene ends were 0 bases for V and 5 bases for J; bases not matched to a gene: 10.

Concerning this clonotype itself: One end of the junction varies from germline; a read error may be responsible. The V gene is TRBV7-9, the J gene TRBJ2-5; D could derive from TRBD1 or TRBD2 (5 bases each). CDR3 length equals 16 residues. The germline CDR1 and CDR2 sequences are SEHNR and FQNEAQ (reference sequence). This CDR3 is CTSSVRDPWAGETQYF. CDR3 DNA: TGTACCAGTAGTGTCCGGGACCCCTGGGCAGGGGAGACCCAGTACTTC.

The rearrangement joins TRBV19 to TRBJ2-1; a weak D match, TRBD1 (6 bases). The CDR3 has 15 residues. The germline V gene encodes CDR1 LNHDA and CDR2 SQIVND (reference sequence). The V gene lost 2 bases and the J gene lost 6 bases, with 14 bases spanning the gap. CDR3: CASSISGQRGNEQFF. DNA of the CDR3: TGTGCCAGTAGTATATCAGGACAGAGGGGCAATGAGCAGTTCTTC.

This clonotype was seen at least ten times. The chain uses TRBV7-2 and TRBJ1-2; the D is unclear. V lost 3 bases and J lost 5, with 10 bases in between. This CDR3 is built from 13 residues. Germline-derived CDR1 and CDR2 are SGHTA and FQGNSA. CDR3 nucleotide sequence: TGTGCCAGCAGCTTCCTGACCGATTATGGCTACACCTTC. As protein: CASSFLTDYGYTF.

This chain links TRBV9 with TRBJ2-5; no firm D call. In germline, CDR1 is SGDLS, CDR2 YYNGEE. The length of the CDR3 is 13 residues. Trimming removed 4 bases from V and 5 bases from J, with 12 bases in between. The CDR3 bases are TGTGCCAGCAGCATGGAAGGGTTGGAGACCCAGTACTTC. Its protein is CASSMEGLETQYF. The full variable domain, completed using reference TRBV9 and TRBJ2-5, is DSGVTQTPKHLITATGQRVTLRCSPRSGDLSVYWYQQSLDQGLQFLIQYYNGEERAKGNILERFSAQQFPDLHSELNLSSLELGDSALYFCASSMEGLETQYFGPGTRLLVL.

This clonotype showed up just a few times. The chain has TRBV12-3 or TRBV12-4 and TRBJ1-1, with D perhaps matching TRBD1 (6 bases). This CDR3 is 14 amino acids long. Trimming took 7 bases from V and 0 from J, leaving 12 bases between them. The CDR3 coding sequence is TGTGCCAGCACCTCGGGGACACTGAACACTGAAGCTTTCTTT. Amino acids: CASTSGTLNTEAFF.

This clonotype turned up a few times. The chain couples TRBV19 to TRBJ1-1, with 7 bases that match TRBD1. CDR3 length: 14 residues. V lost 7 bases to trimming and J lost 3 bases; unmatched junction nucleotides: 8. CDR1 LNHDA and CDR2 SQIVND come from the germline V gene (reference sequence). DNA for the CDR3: TGTGCCAGTACTCCGGACAGGCGGGACACTGAAGCTTTCTTT. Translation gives CASTPDRRDTEAFF.

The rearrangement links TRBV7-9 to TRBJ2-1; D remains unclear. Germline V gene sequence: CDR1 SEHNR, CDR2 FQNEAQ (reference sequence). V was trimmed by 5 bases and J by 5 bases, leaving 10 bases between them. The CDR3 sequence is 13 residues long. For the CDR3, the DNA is TGTGCCAGCAGCCCCCAAGGAGACAATGAGCAGTTCTTC. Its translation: CASSPQGDNEQFF.

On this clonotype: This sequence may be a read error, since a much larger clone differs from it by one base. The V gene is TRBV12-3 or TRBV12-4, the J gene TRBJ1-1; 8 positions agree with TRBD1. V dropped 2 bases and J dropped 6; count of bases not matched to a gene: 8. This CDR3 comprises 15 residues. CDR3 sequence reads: CASSLRTGSRAEAFF. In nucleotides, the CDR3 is TGTGCCAGCAGTTTAAGGACAGGGAGTAGAGCTGAAGCTTTCTTT.

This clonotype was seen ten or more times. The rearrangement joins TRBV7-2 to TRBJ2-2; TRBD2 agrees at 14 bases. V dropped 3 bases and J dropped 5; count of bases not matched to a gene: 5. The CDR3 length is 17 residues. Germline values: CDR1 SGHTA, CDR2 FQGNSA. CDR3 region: CASSLTSGRAGTGELFF. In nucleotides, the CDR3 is TGTGCCAGCAGCTTGACTAGCGGGAGGGCCGGGACCGGGGAGCTGTTTTTT. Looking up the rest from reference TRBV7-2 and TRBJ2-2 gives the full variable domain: GAGVSQSPSNKVTEKGKDVELRCDPISGHTALYWYRQSLGQGLEFLIYFQGNSAPDKSGLPSDRFSAERTGGSVSTLTIQRTQQEDSAVYLCASSLTSGRAGTGELFFGEGSRLTVL.

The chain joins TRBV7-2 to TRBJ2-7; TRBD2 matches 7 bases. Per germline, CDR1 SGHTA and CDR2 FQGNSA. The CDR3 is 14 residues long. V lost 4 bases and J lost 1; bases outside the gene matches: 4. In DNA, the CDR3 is TGTGCCAGCAGCTCGTGGACTAGTTCCTACGAGCAGTACTTC. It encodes CASSSWTSSYEQYF.

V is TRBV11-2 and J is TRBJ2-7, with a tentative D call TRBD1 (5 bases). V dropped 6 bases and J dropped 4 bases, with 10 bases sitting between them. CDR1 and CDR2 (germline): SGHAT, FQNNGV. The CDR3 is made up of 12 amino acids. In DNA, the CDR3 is TGTGCCAGCAGACAGGTGGGGTACGAGCAGTACTTC. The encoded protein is CASRQVGYEQYF.

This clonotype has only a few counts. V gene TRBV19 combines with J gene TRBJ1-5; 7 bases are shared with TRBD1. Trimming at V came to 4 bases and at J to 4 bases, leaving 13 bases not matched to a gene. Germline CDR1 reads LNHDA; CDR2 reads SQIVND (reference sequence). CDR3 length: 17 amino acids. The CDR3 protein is CASSTPDRVGYNQPQHF. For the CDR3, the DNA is TGTGCCAGTAGTACACCCGACAGGGTGGGTTATAATCAGCCCCAGCATTTT.

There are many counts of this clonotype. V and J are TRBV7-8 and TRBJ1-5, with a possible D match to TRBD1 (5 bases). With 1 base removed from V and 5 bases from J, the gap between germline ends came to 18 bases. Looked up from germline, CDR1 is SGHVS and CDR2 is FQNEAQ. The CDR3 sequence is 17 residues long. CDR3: CASSLEGFGQGHQPQHF. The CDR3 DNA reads TGTGCCAGCAGCTTAGAGGGGTTCGGGCAGGGACATCAGCCCCAGCATTTT.